This T cell receptor beta chain was sequenced during a study of shared clonotypes between healthy human individuals. Donors included only healthy HIV-negative adults lacking recent acute infections or vaccinations. Germline V CDR1 and CDR2: SGHVS, FNYEAQ. V lost 0 bases and J lost 0, with 9 bases in between. The CDR3 runs to 16 residues. For every subset, genomic DNA was evenly distributed across several immunoSEQ plates. TCRdb's table, derived via immunoSEQ multiplex PCR, lists solely in-frame clones and lacks some. The sample consists of millions of clones, just over 90% of them appearing once. This clonotype was sampled from a man between 18 and 35 years old in good health. Input material: naive CD4+ T cells sorted from blood. Subset indicated: CD45RA+ positively selected. The genes are TRBV7-6 and TRBJ1-3; no clear D. The CDR3 spells CASSLAYGPSGNTIYF. The CDR3 nucleotides are TGTGCCAGCAGCTTAGCGTACGGCCCCTCTGGAAACACCATATATTTT.